What follows is one TCR beta chain and its context. This sample was taken from a study of blood T cell repertoires in COVID-19. The overall study: COVID-19 samples collected from the United States, Italy and Spain covered acute and convalescent phases. In each case, the material was cDNA or gDNA derived from T cells, B-cell-depleted T cells, or PBMCs.

Original processing methods: How many nucleated cells were present was estimated from reference gene primer amplification. Method: immunoSEQ multiplex PCR; TCRdb's copy keeps in-frame clones and lacks some. Clone size and the V and J calls come from that table; the DNA yielded D and trimming. The sample records approximately 190,000 clones, 80% to 90% being singletons. The V gene's germline CDR1 is SQVTM and CDR2 ANQGSEA. The ends were cut back, 6 bases at V and 1 base at J, with 12 bases in the middle. The CDR3 loop spans 14 amino acids. The clonotype was recovered from a woman aged 65 to 85 with active or convalescent COVID-19. Material for sequencing was peripheral blood. The J gene is TRBJ2-2, the V gene TRBV29-1; D perhaps matches TRBD1 (6 bases). The CDR3 here is CSVADRLNTGELFF. The CDR3 nucleotides are TGCAGCGTCGCGGACAGACTGAACACCGGGGAGCTGTTTTTT.